This record looks at one TCR beta chain sequence and its context. CDR1 and CDR2 from the germline V gene are LGHNT and FRNRAP. This CDR3 has 13 amino acids. The V end lost 6 bases, the J end lost 12 bases, and 15 bases lay between the germline ends. The record originates from a study of shared clonotypes between healthy human individuals. Measured with immunoSEQ multiplex PCR; TCRdb has only the in-frame clones, and not every one. The sample holds about 1 million clones, about 75% seen once. The chain links TRBV12-5 to TRBJ1-6; perhaps TRBD1 as D (5 bases). The sequence came from a man younger than 30 in good health. Sequencing input: memory CD4+ T cells sorted from blood. As to subset: CD45RA-negative fraction. The CDR3 bases are TGTGCTAGTGGAAAAGAGGGGCTTGGACCCCTCCACTTT. It specifies CASGKEGLGPLHF. Filled out from reference TRBV12-5 and TRBJ1-6, the complete variable domain reads DARVTQTPRHKVTEMGQEVTMRCQPILGHNTVFWYRQTMMQGLELLAYFRNRAPLDDSGMPKDRFSAEMPDATLATLKIQPSEPRDSAVYFCASGKEGLGPLHFGNGTRLTVT.